This T cell receptor (beta chain) is from a study of cytomegalovirus exposure and HLA in healthy donors. The wider study: The same platform was used for the roughly 120 validation repertoires as for the 650 to 800 first-cohort repertoires, as reported in a later analysis.

Study-wide points: A list of approximately 150 TCR beta chains associated with cytomegalovirus was given.

Using immunoSEQ multiplex PCR, the repertoire was profiled, and TCRdb retains in-frame clones only, with some absent. The profile shows about 240,000 clones, roughly 89% of them singletons. This CDR3 spans 12 amino acids. Germline V CDR1 and CDR2: SGHDT, YYEEEE. The ends were cut back, 4 bases at V and 7 bases at J, with 11 bases in the middle. To note about this clone: What it binds is not known.

The sequence came from a man aged 18 to 29 in good health and CMV-seronegative. Sample: PBMCs. The chain is built from TRBV5-6 and TRBJ1-2; D might be TRBD1 (6 bases). CDR3 amino acids: CASSAGVGGYTF. DNA for the CDR3: TGTGCCAGCAGCGCAGGGGTGGGTGGCTACACCTTC.